The clone carrying this T cell receptor (beta chain) was counted between two and nine times. Its target is unknown. This entry is derived from a study of CD8 T cells in ankylosing spondylitis. Germline V gene data show CDR1 as SGDLS and CDR2 as YYNGEE. The trim removed 5 bases at V and 4 bases at J, leaving 9 bases unmatched. The CDR3 contains 15 residues. A quantitative 5'-RACE method, one with molecular barcodes, was used to make TCR beta libraries. From the 5' RACE reads, TCRdb called clonotypes with MiXCR, one entry per CDR3 protein. The sample comprises 8,000 to 9,000 distinct CDR3 sequences, 3.9% of which are singletons, and 8.5% to 12% rests with the top ten. General study points: Prior work had noted some motif variants in reactive arthritis blood and synovial fluid. A CD8+ phenotype characterized the disease-linked clones, which were relatively rare in peripheral blood.

The sequence derives from a female donor with ankylosing spondylitis or in good health (not recorded which). The sequenced sample consisted of blood, either unsorted or a sorted T cell fraction (not recorded which). The V and J genes are TRBV9 and TRBJ2-5; 9 positions match TRBD2. CDR3 sequence: CASRRGSGGAETQYF. The CDR3 DNA follows: TGTGCCAGCAGACGGGGTAGCGGGGGTGCAGAGACCCAGTACTTC.